Listed below are T cell receptor beta chains from one sample, sequenced in a study of neoadjuvant anti-PD-1 for oral cavity cancer. Generated by immunoSEQ multiplex PCR, the TCRdb table keeps only in-frame clones and is missing some. The sample consists of 6,000 to 9,500 clones, about 48% of them appearing once. This sample comprised tumor tissue, obtained before nivolumab (anti-PD-1) treatment. The receptor set was obtained from a person between 35 and 79 years old with oral cavity squamous cell carcinoma. Both conserved end residues are part of each CDR3. D genes are given only for firm matches. Some rows mark clone size as missing; the rest say once, few, many or name a class of expanded clone.

d_gene: -
abundance: -
j_gene: TRBJ1-1
v_gene: TRBV7-9
CDR3aa: CASSPGRDFDTEAFF
CDR3nt: TGTGCCAGCAGCCCCGGCCGGGACTTCGACACTGAAGCTTTCTTT

d_gene: -
abundance: -
j_gene: TRBJ1-5
v_gene: TRBV19
CDR3aa: CASSIDYNSNQPQHF
CDR3nt: TGTGCCAGTAGTATAGATTATAATAGCAATCAGCCCCAGCATTTT

d_gene: -
abundance: -
j_gene: TRBJ2-5
v_gene: TRBV10-3
CDR3aa: CAISLLGTLETQYF
CDR3nt: TGTGCCATCAGTCTCTTAGGGACTTTGGAGACCCAGTACTTC

d_gene: -
abundance: -
j_gene: TRBJ1-1
v_gene: TRBV5-4
CDR3aa: CASSLDSGTEAFF
CDR3nt: TGTGCCAGCAGCTTGGATAGCGGCACTGAAGCTTTCTTT

d_gene: -
abundance: -
j_gene: TRBJ1-1
v_gene: TRBV5-4
CDR3aa: CASSPTGGMNTEAFF
CDR3nt: TGTGCCAGCAGCCCTACCGGAGGCATGAACACTGAAGCTTTCTTT

d_gene: -
abundance: few
j_gene: TRBJ1-4
v_gene: TRBV5-1
CDR3aa: CASSDFNNEKLFF
CDR3nt: TGCGCCAGCAGCGACTTTAATAATGAAAAACTGTTTTTT

d_gene: -
abundance: -
j_gene: TRBJ2-5
v_gene: TRBV6-5
CDR3aa: CASSYGRKETQYF
CDR3nt: TGTGCCAGCAGTTACGGAAGAAAAGAGACCCAGTACTTC

d_gene: -
abundance: -
j_gene: TRBJ1-4
v_gene: TRBV7-6
CDR3aa: CASSLGSREKLFF
CDR3nt: TGTGCCAGCAGCTTGGGGTCCAGGGAAAAACTGTTTTTT

d_gene: TRBD1
abundance: few
j_gene: TRBJ2-7
v_gene: TRBV13
CDR3aa: CASSARDRDYEQYF
CDR3nt: TGTGCCAGCAGCGCCCGGGACAGGGACTACGAGCAGTACTTC

d_gene: TRBD1
abundance: -
j_gene: TRBJ2-2
v_gene: TRBV19
CDR3aa: CASSTTGGITGELFF
CDR3nt: TGTGCCAGTAGTACAACAGGGGGAATTACCGGGGAGCTGTTTTTT

d_gene: -
abundance: -
j_gene: TRBJ2-1
v_gene: TRBV2
CDR3aa: CASNGDPANEQFF
CDR3nt: TGTGCCAGCAACGGGGACCCGGCGAATGAGCAGTTCTTC

d_gene: -
abundance: -
j_gene: TRBJ2-5
v_gene: TRBV9
CDR3aa: CASSARHGGEETQYF
CDR3nt: TGTGCCAGCAGCGCTCGTCACGGGGGCGAAGAGACCCAGTACTTC

d_gene: -
abundance: -
j_gene: TRBJ2-1
v_gene: TRBV5-1
CDR3aa: CASSLSGLYNEQFF
CDR3nt: TGCGCCAGCAGCTTGTCAGGGTTATACAATGAGCAGTTCTTC

d_gene: -
abundance: -
j_gene: TRBJ2-7
v_gene: TRBV6-5
CDR3aa: CASLRAPGADEQYF
CDR3nt: TGTGCCAGCCTCCGGGCCCCGGGCGCGGACGAGCAGTACTTC

d_gene: -
abundance: once
j_gene: TRBJ2-3
v_gene: TRBV19
CDR3aa: CASKDRTITDTQYF
CDR3nt: TGTGCCAGTAAGGATAGGACGATCACAGATACGCAGTATTTT

d_gene: TRBD1
abundance: -
j_gene: TRBJ1-2
v_gene: TRBV2
CDR3aa: CASSEVGQGYGYTF
CDR3nt: TGTGCCAGCAGTGAAGTCGGACAGGGATATGGCTACACCTTC

d_gene: -
abundance: -
j_gene: TRBJ1-4
v_gene: TRBV6-5
CDR3aa: CASTGRGEKLFF
CDR3nt: TGTGCCAGCACCGGGCGCGGTGAAAAACTGTTTTTT

d_gene: -
abundance: few
j_gene: TRBJ1-4
v_gene: TRBV10-3
CDR3aa: CAISEGGEYAVNEKLFF
CDR3nt: TGTGCCATCAGTGAGGGAGGGGAGTACGCGGTTAATGAAAAACTGTTTTTT

d_gene: TRBD2
abundance: once
j_gene: TRBJ2-3
v_gene: TRBV27
CDR3aa: CASRISGRVEGDTQYF
CDR3nt: TGTGCCAGCAGAATTAGCGGGAGGGTCGAGGGAGATACGCAGTATTTT

d_gene: TRBD1
abundance: few
j_gene: TRBJ1-1
v_gene: TRBV5-6
CDR3aa: CASRGTGTTEAFF
CDR3nt: TGTGCCAGCAGGGGGACAGGGACCACTGAAGCTTTCTTT

d_gene: -
abundance: -
j_gene: TRBJ2-5
v_gene: TRBV19
CDR3aa: CASSTERDRETQYF
CDR3nt: TGTGCCAGTAGTACTGAACGGGATCGAGAGACCCAGTACTTC

d_gene: -
abundance: -
j_gene: TRBJ2-2
v_gene: TRBV5-1
CDR3aa: CASSSTGPPAGELFF
CDR3nt: TGCGCCAGCAGCTCCACGGGACCCCCCGCCGGGGAGCTGTTTTTT

d_gene: -
abundance: -
j_gene: TRBJ2-2
v_gene: TRBV5-5
CDR3aa: CASSWTHLNTGELFF
CDR3nt: TGTGCCAGCAGCTGGACCCATTTAAACACCGGGGAGCTGTTTTTT

d_gene: TRBD1
abundance: medium-sized
j_gene: TRBJ2-7
v_gene: TRBV7-9
CDR3aa: CASSLVSTGGEQYF
CDR3nt: TGTGCCAGCAGCTTAGTCTCGACAGGGGGCGAGCAGTACTTC

d_gene: -
abundance: -
j_gene: TRBJ1-4
v_gene: TRBV11-2
CDR3aa: CASSRGGATTNEKLFF
CDR3nt: TGTGCCAGCAGCAGGGGGGGGGCGACAACTAATGAAAAACTGTTTTTT

d_gene: -
abundance: -
j_gene: TRBJ2-7
v_gene: TRBV30
CDR3aa: CAWSGAYEQYF
CDR3nt: TGTGCCTGGAGTGGAGCCTACGAGCAGTACTTC

d_gene: -
abundance: -
j_gene: TRBJ2-3
v_gene: TRBV28
CDR3aa: CASSLSPGTQYF
CDR3nt: TGTGCCAGCAGTTTATCACCGGGTACGCAGTATTTT

d_gene: -
abundance: few
j_gene: TRBJ1-1
v_gene: TRBV6-5
CDR3aa: CASRFTGMNTEAFF
CDR3nt: TGTGCCAGCAGATTTACAGGGATGAACACTGAAGCTTTCTTT

d_gene: -
abundance: medium-sized
j_gene: TRBJ1-3
v_gene: TRBV6-1
CDR3aa: CASRSRESNTIYF
CDR3nt: TGTGCCAGCCGGTCCAGGGAGAGCAACACCATATATTTT

d_gene: TRBD2
abundance: few
j_gene: TRBJ2-7
v_gene: TRBV27
CDR3aa: CASIETSGRAREQYF
CDR3nt: TGTGCCAGCATCGAGACTAGCGGGAGGGCCCGCGAGCAGTACTTC

d_gene: -
abundance: few
j_gene: TRBJ2-3
v_gene: TRBV19
CDR3aa: CASSTQGGTSTDTQYF
CDR3nt: TGTGCCAGTAGTACCCAGGGGGGGACTAGCACAGATACGCAGTATTTT

d_gene: -
abundance: -
j_gene: TRBJ2-3
v_gene: TRBV2
CDR3aa: CASSEMSGADTQYF
CDR3nt: TGTGCCAGCAGTGAAATGTCGGGGGCAGATACGCAGTATTTT